Shown below are 20 T cell receptor beta chains from a single sample sequenced in a study of cytomegalovirus exposure and HLA in healthy donors. The study ran its PCR with 60 Vbeta and 13 Jbeta primers. Libraries were prepared by immunoSEQ multiplex PCR; TCRdb keeps only in-frame clonotypes and omits some of them. Here the sample spans about 160,000 clones, around 74% being singletons. The sequenced sample consisted of PBMCs. The source is a female donor in good health and CMV-seronegative.

The rearrangement uses TRBV7-7 and TRBJ2-2; no definite D call. This CDR3 is 13 amino acids long. Germline V gene sequence: CDR1 SSHAT, CDR2 FNYEAQ (reference sequence). Trimming pared 2 bases from V and 6 bases from J, leaving 7 bases between. CDR3 sequence reads: CASSLIEAGELFF. The CDR3 coding sequence is TGTGCCAGCAGCTTAATAGAGGCCGGGGAGCTGTTTTTT.

V usage is TRBV5-1 and J usage is TRBJ2-2; 7 nucleotides agree with TRBD1. J was trimmed by 1 base and V by 4 bases; bases with no gene match: 7. From germline, CDR1 is SGHRS and CDR2 YFSETQ. CDR3 size: 16 residues. This chain's CDR3 is CASSLRGQQNTGELFF. The CDR3 nucleotides read TGCGCCAGCAGCCTGAGGGGACAGCAGAACACCGGGGAGCTGTTTTTT.

This clone was picked up one time. This chain connects TRBV4-1 to TRBJ1-4, with a weak D call TRBD1 (5 bases). With 1 base removed from V and 5 bases from J, the gap between germline ends came to 14 bases. The germline CDR1 and CDR2 sequences are MGHRA and YSYEKL. This CDR3 is 16 amino acids long. The CDR3: CASSQVFGGGNEKLFF. In nucleotides, the CDR3 is TGCGCCAGCAGCCAAGTCTTTGGGGGAGGAAATGAAAAACTGTTTTTT.

The V gene is TRBV5-1, the J gene TRBJ1-2; TRBD1 agrees at 9 bases. The CDR3 contains 15 residues. Per germline, CDR1 SGHRS and CDR2 YFSETQ. The J segment lost 9 bases and the V segment lost 3 bases, leaving 12 bases of the junction unmatched. The chain's CDR3 is CASSWETGGRPSYTF. CDR3 DNA: TGCGCCAGCAGCTGGGAAACAGGGGGCAGGCCTAGCTACACCTTC.

The chain combines TRBV7-2 with TRBJ1-2; the D is unclear. Trimming took off 1 base at V and 4 bases at J, with 7 bases between the two ends. The germline V gene encodes CDR1 SGHTA and CDR2 FQGNSA. The CDR3 is 13 residues long. The CDR3 coding sequence is TGTGCCAGCAGCTTAGAAGTGCGCTATGGCTACACCTTC. Encoded protein: CASSLEVRYGYTF. The variable domain in full, with the rest retrieved from reference TRBV7-2 and TRBJ1-2, is GAGVSQSPSNKVTEKGKDVELRCDPISGHTALYWYRQSLGQGLEFLIYFQGNSAPDKSGLPSDRFSAERTGGSVSTLTIQRTQQEDSAVYLCASSLEVRYGYTFGSGTRLTVV.

This clone turned up a few times. The V gene is TRBV30, the J gene TRBJ2-3; 7 bases map to TRBD2. V lost 3 bases and J lost 10; bases outside the gene matches: 7. Germline V gives CDR1 GTSNPN, CDR2 SVGIG (reference sequence). The CDR3 is made up of 12 amino acids. CDR3 nucleotide sequence: TGTGCCTGGAGGGGGGGGGAAGGATCGCAGTATTTT. This encodes CAWRGGEGSQYF.

The chain combines TRBV7-2 with TRBJ1-1; unclear D gene. The CDR3 loop spans 12 amino acids. Germline CDR1 SGHTA, CDR2 FQGNSA. V shed 5 bases and J shed 2 bases, with 6 bases lying between them. DNA for the CDR3: TGTGCCAGCAGCCCCTATAACACTGAAGCTTTCTTT. Translated, it gives CASSPYNTEAFF.

This clone was counted between two and nine times. CDR3 nucleotides: TGTGCCAGCAGCGTACCGACAGGGGGGGAGGACTATGGCTACACCTTC. Its translation: CASSVPTGGEDYGYTF. The chain combines TRBV9 with TRBJ1-2; 9 bases match TRBD1. CDR3 length: 16 amino acids. Germline V lookup: CDR1 SGDLS, CDR2 YYNGEE. V lost 1 base and J lost 3; bases outside the gene matches: 7. The entire variable domain, with the rest obtained from reference TRBV9 and TRBJ1-2, is as follows: DSGVTQTPKHLITATGQRVTLRCSPRSGDLSVYWYQQSLDQGLQFLIQYYNGEERAKGNILERFSAQQFPDLHSELNLSSLELGDSALYFCASSVPTGGEDYGYTFGSGTRLTVV.

The chain recombines TRBV7-9 with TRBJ1-2; tentative D call: TRBD1 (6 bases). The CDR3 is made up of 16 amino acids. The germline V gene has CDR1 SEHNR and CDR2 FQNEAQ (reference sequence). The V gene lost 5 bases and the J gene lost 4 bases, with 20 bases spanning the gap. The CDR3 is CASSLGPTGNGYGYTF. DNA for the CDR3: TGTGCCAGCAGCCTTGGCCCCACAGGGAACGGCTATGGCTACACCTTC.

This sequence joins TRBV30 and TRBJ1-6; D is perhaps TRBD1 (6 bases). There are 14 residues in the CDR3. Trimming pared 1 base from V and 6 bases from J, leaving 10 bases between. In germline, CDR1 is GTSNPN, CDR2 SVGIG (reference sequence). The CDR3 DNA is TGTGCCTGGAGTGGGCAGGGGCTTAATTCACCCCTCCACTTT. It yields the protein CAWSGQGLNSPLHF.

The chain couples TRBV13 to TRBJ2-3; D is unclear. The V and J ends lost 3 bases and 4 bases respectively, with 5 bases between them. Germline V gene data show CDR1 as PRHDT and CDR2 as FYEKMQ (reference sequence). The CDR3 contains 12 residues. DNA for the CDR3: TGTGCCAGCAGCTTGGGCGCAGATACGCAGTATTTT. This sequence encodes CASSLGADTQYF.

In DNA form, the CDR3 reads TGTGCCAGCAGAAAAGGGGGGAGGGACACTGAAGCTTTCTTT. Its protein is CASRKGGRDTEAFF. This chain uses TRBV7-3 with TRBJ1-1, with D maybe TRBD1 (6 bases). Germline loops: CDR1 SGHTA, CDR2 FQGTGA. Trimming left V 6 bases short and J 3 bases short, with 14 bases between. The CDR3 is 14 amino acids.

V usage is TRBV6-4 and J usage is TRBJ2-3; possible D gene TRBD2, 6 bases. The CDR3 extends over 14 amino acids. Germline CDR1 and CDR2: MRHNA and SNTAGT. V lost 5 bases, J lost 2 bases, and 11 bases lay in between. CDR3 residues: CASSISGTTDTQYF. The CDR3, as DNA: TGTGCCAGCAGTATTAGCGGAACCACAGATACGCAGTATTTT.

CDR3 residues: CASSWGTGRLVEQYF. The CDR3, as DNA: TGCGCCAGCAGCTGGGGGACAGGGAGGTTAGTCGAGCAGTACTTC. The gene calls are TRBV5-1 and TRBJ2-7, with 9 bases matching TRBD1. CDR1 and CDR2 from the germline V gene are SGHRS and YFSETQ. The CDR3 loop spans 15 amino acids. The junction had 10 bases not matched to a gene; V was cut back by 3 bases and J by 6 bases.

The chain combines TRBV18 with TRBJ2-1, with 13 bases lining up with TRBD2. The CDR3 is 16 residues long. Germline assignment: CDR1 KGHSH and CDR2 LQKENI. The V segment lost 4 bases and the J segment 2 bases; nucleotides outside the gene matches: 2. This chain's CDR3 is CASSLTSGRAYNEQFF. For the CDR3, the DNA is TGTGCCAGCTCACTCACTAGCGGGAGGGCCTACAATGAGCAGTTCTTC.

The chain combines TRBV5-8 with TRBJ1-5, with D tentatively TRBD1 (6 bases). Germline lookup yields CDR1 SGHTS and CDR2 YDEGEE. The CDR3 contains 18 residues. V lost 0 bases and J lost 1, with 17 bases in between. The CDR3 nucleotides are TGTGCCAGCAGCTTGGGCATGTCCTGGCAGGGGAGCAATCAGCCCCAGCATTTT. Translation gives CASSLGMSWQGSNQPQHF.

This chain joins TRBV5-1 and TRBJ2-7, with a tentative D call TRBD2 (6 bases). Germline CDR1 is SGHRS and CDR2 is YFSETQ. The CDR3 is 15 residues long. Trimming cost V 2 bases and J 3 bases, with 15 bases left between them. The CDR3 DNA sequence: TGCGCCAGCAGCTTCGGCGGGACCCATGGCTACGAGCAGTACTTC. Amino acids: CASSFGGTHGYEQYF.

J is TRBJ1-6 and V is TRBV30, with 9 bases aligning to TRBD1. V lost 3 bases to trimming and J lost 7 bases; unmatched junction nucleotides: 4. The CDR3 runs to 14 residues. In germline, CDR1 is GTSNPN, CDR2 SVGIG (reference sequence). The CDR3 reads CAWRSGTGNSPLHF. CDR3 nucleotides: TGTGCCTGGAGGTCCGGGACAGGGAATTCACCCCTCCACTTT.

The gene calls are TRBV7-2 and TRBJ1-2, with TRBD1 identical over 7 bases. This CDR3 has 15 residues. Germline values: CDR1 SGHTA, CDR2 FQGNSA. J was trimmed by 3 bases and V by 4 bases; bases with no gene match: 8. CDR3 DNA sequence: TGTGCCAGCAGCTATAGAGGGGGCGCAGACTATGGCTACACCTTC. Translating gives CASSYRGGADYGYTF.

This clone was seen a handful of times. The CDR3 DNA is TGTGCCAGCAGCGGGGGACCGGAAGGCGAGCAGTACTTC. It encodes CASSGGPEGEQYF. This chain connects TRBV6-5 to TRBJ2-7, with a possible D match to TRBD2 (6 bases). CDR3 length equals 13 residues. Germline V gene data show CDR1 as MNHEY and CDR2 as SVGAGI. Trimming took off 6 bases at V and 6 bases at J, with 15 bases between the two ends.